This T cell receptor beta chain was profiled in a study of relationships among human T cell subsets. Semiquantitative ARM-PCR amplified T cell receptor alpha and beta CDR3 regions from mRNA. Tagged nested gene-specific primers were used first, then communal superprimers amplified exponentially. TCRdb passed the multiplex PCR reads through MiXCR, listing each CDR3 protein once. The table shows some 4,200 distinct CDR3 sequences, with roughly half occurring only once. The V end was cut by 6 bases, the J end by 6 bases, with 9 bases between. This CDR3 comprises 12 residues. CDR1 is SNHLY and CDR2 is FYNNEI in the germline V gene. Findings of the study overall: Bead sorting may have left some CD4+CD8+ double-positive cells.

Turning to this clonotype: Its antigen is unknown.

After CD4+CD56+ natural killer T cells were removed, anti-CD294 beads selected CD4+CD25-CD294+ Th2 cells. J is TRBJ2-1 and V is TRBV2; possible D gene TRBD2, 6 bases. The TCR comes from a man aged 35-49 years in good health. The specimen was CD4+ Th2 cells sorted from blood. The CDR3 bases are TGTGCCAGCAGGCGGGACGTCAATGAGCAGTTCTTC. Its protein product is CASRRDVNEQFF.